This TCR beta chain appears in the sequencing data of a study of blood T cell repertoires in COVID-19. Study as a whole: Material from acute and convalescent COVID-19 was sourced from the United States, Italy and Spain.

Measured with immunoSEQ multiplex PCR; TCRdb has only the in-frame clones, and not every one. Of roughly 69,000 clones in the sample, more than 80% were seen once. Cohort allocation depended upon clinical history that participants reported. The CDR3 is 15 residues long. The germline V gene has CDR1 SGHTA and CDR2 FQGTGA. Trimming took off 2 bases at V and 5 bases at J, with 14 bases between the two ends. Sample: PBMCs or T cells enriched from blood (not recorded which). This clonotype was obtained from a woman aged 40-49 years with acute COVID-19. V is TRBV7-3 and J is TRBJ2-3; D is perhaps TRBD2 (6 bases). CDR3: CASSLGGTLGDTQYF. In nucleotides, the CDR3 is TGTGCCAGCAGCTTAGGCGGGACCCTCGGAGATACGCAGTATTTT.